This T cell receptor (beta chain) is drawn from a study of OX40 agonist ivuxolimab in advanced cancers. Looking at the study overall: Patients got intravenous ivuxolimab at 0.01 to 10 mg/kg every 2 weeks.

There are 15 residues in the CDR3. Unmatched junction bases numbered 4, after V lost 1 base and J lost 4 bases. CDR1 and CDR2 (germline): SEHNR, FQNEAQ (reference sequence). TCRdb's table, derived via immunoSEQ multiplex PCR, lists solely in-frame clones and lacks some. The data show approximately 90,000 clones, 75% to 95% seen once. This TCR came from an adult with an advanced solid tumor such as melanoma, head and neck, liver or kidney cancer. This specimen consisted of CD4+ or CD8+ T cells sorted from blood, obtained in a trial of the OX40 agonist ivuxolimab. The V gene is TRBV7-9, the J gene TRBJ2-7; 10 nucleotides align to TRBD2. The CDR3 nucleotides are TGTGCCAGCAGCTTAGTTCTAGCGGGAGTGTACGAGCAGTACTTC. Encoded protein: CASSLVLAGVYEQYF.